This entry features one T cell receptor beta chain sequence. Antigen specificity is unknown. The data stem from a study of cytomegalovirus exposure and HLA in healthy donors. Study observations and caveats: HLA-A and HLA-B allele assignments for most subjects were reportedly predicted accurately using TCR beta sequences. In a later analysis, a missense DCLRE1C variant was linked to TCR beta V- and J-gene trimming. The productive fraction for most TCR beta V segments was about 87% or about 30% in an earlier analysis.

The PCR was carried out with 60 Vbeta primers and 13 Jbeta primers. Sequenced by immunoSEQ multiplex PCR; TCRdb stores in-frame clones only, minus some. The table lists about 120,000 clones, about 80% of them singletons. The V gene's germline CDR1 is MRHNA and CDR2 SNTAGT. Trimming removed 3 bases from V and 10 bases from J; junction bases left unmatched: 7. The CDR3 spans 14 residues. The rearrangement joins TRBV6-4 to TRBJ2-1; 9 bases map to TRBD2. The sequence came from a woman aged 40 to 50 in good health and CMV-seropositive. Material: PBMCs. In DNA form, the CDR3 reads TGTGCCAGCAGTGAGGTAGCGGGGGTCGGGGAGCAGTTCTTC. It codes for CASSEVAGVGEQFF.